A selection of T cell receptor beta chains follows, all from one sample in a study of shared clonotypes between healthy human individuals. The assay was immunoSEQ multiplex PCR, and TCRdb's table has in-frame clones only and misses some. The repertoire holds about 1.1 million clones, with 70% to 80% as singletons. The specimen was memory CD4+ T cells from PBMCs. Receptors were obtained from a man aged 18 to 29 in good health. Some clones in this sample may be carry-over from other donors' samples. Both conserved end residues are trimmed from each CDR3. The order of the fields is V gene, CDR3 protein.

TRBV15,ATSSRPGKGGQY
TRBV6-5,ASGDGPYGYT
TRBV27,ATGRRTGFSLGELF
TRBV7-6,ASSSPAGLGVYEQY
TRBV28,ASSLVPAAHPYNEQF
TRBV7-2,ASSSMSAGGIYEQY
TRBV11-2,ASSQDRAPDTQY
TRBV11-3,ASSPGGLRTDTQY
TRBV27,ASSFLRQGQAF
TRBV7-8,ASSLGLRQGLYSNQPQH
TRBV4-1,ASSRKETGRGGEQY
TRBV9,ASSFTSAGGTDTQY
TRBV7-2,ASSFVHPGETQY
TRBV5-1,ASSLGQGASGYGYT
TRBV7-2,ASSLYGTRGEKLF
TRBV11-2,ASSQDLFSYNEQF
TRBV30,AWSVGTLAKNIQY
TRBV28,ASSLLAVPGELF
TRBV18,ASSPRLADTAGELF
TRBV5-4,ASSRSEGRPDTQY
TRBV27,ASRRGPVFNTEAF
TRBV2,ASRPGTSGYEQY
TRBV5-1,ASSRGGLDRPAEQY
TRBV7-3,ASSSGLAGVAEQY
TRBV15,ATSSAGGNQPQH
TRBV4-3,ASSQDRLRDSNQPQH
TRBV6-1,ASRQALYGYT
TRBV7-2,ASSPLRGRVLLPQH
TRBV2,ASRTGGDTQY
TRBV7-6,ASSLTGGYTEAF
TRBV5-4,ASSHGGWNEQF
TRBV9,ASSTGGLAGGVGIQY
TRBV5-1,ASSLSLSKLTDTQY
TRBV5-1,ASSWAGTGSEKLF
TRBV7-9,ASSLLGAADEQF
TRBV7-2,ASSHGGGERTDTQY
TRBV14,ASSPFGTSGRAPDTQY
TRBV19,ASSIRGNQPQH
TRBV11-2,ASSLGSPLH
TRBV28,ASSLAVNPIYGYT
TRBV28,ASRRDLTGNTIY
TRBV4-1,ASSQTPGTSFSEQY
TRBV2,ASRVGLAAEQF
TRBV5-4,ASSPGSGGIGETQY
TRBV28,ASSLFPEKLF
TRBV9,ASSGLAGGYGTGELF
TRBV2,ASSDVGDGYT
TRBV5-6,ASSSTKGANYGYT
TRBV5-6,ASSLLDEQY
TRBV6-5,ASSPPGQGAKQY